Below are 26 T cell receptor beta chains sequenced from a single sample in a study of T-cell memory formation after mild COVID-19. MiXCR, applied by TCRdb to the 5' RACE reads, yields one record per CDR3 protein. The profile covers around 390,000 distinct CDR3 sequences, with around a sixth appearing a single time and about 22% taken by the ten largest. Sequenced sample: PBMCs or a T cell subset sorted from them (not recorded which). The receptor set was obtained from a young man who had mild COVID-19 (a few samples of this study predate the infection). Cell type and time point are not known.

The sample holds a few counts of this clonotype. V gene TRBV4-1 combines with J gene TRBJ2-7; unclear D gene. Germline V gene lookup returns CDR1 MGHRA and CDR2 YSYEKL. V dropped 0 bases and J dropped 4 bases, with 7 bases sitting between them. This CDR3 is built from 13 residues. The CDR3 DNA follows: TGCGCCAGCAGCCAAGAATTGAGATACGAGCAGTACGTC. Translation: CASSQELRYEQYV.

This clonotype was seen a handful of times. V gene TRBV11-2 combines with J gene TRBJ2-5; 8 bases are a match to TRBD1. The V segment lost 6 bases and the J segment 7 bases; nucleotides outside the gene matches: 16. The CDR3 has 16 residues. Germline V gives CDR1 SGHAT, CDR2 FQNNGV. The CDR3 bases are TGTGCCAGCAGTCCTACCTCGGGACAGGAGGGAGGGACCCAGTACTTC. Translation gives CASSPTSGQEGGTQYF.

This chain connects TRBV14 to TRBJ2-1, with TRBD1 matching over 9 bases. CDR3 length: 15 amino acids. The trim removed 6 bases at V and 7 bases at J, leaving 10 bases unmatched. Germline CDR1 is SGHDN and CDR2 is FVKESK. The CDR3 protein is CASSFGTGWRNEQFF. The DNA of the CDR3 is TGTGCCAGCAGTTTCGGGACAGGGTGGAGAAATGAGCAGTTCTTC.

In DNA, the CDR3 is TGTGCCAGCAAATACAGGGTAGACAATGAGCAGTTCTTC. Translated: CASKYRVDNEQFF. This sequence joins TRBV6-6 and TRBJ2-1; D is possibly TRBD1 (6 bases). Looked up from germline, CDR1 is MNHNY and CDR2 is SVGAGI (reference sequence). CDR3 size: 13 residues. Trimming shortened V by 7 bases and J by 5 bases, and 12 bases separated the two germline ends.

This clonotype appeared a single time. This clone may be a read error of a much larger clone one base away. As DNA, the CDR3 is TGCGCCAGCAGCCAACGCGACGCCTACGAGCAGTACTTC. This encodes CASSQRDAYEQYF. The V call is TRBV4-1, the J call TRBJ2-7; D not certain. This CDR3 is 13 amino acids long. The V and J ends lost 2 bases and 2 bases respectively, with 7 bases between them. Germline V gene lookup returns CDR1 MGHRA and CDR2 YSYEKL.

A few counts support this clonotype. This chain uses TRBV3-1 with TRBJ2-1; the D gene is possibly TRBD1 (6 bases). V lost 3 bases and J lost 8, with 17 bases in between. The germline V gene encodes CDR1 LGHDT and CDR2 YNNKEL (reference sequence). CDR3 size: 15 residues. As DNA, the CDR3 is TGTGCCAGCAGCCATGTCGAAACAGGGAGCGATGAGCAGTTCTTC. This gives the protein CASSHVETGSDEQFF.

This clonotype was picked up a small number of times. The chain joins TRBV6-2 or TRBV6-3 to TRBJ2-2, with D perhaps matching TRBD2 (6 bases). Germline V gene data show CDR1 as MNHEY and CDR2 as SVGEGT. V shed 3 bases and J shed 5 bases, with 13 bases lying between them. This CDR3 has 15 amino acids. In nucleotides, the CDR3 is TGTGCCAGCAGTTATACCGGGGGTCGAACCGGGGAGCTGTTTTTT. As protein: CASSYTGGRTGELFF.

This chain connects TRBV2 to TRBJ2-7, with 8 bases aligning to TRBD1. The CDR3 covers 13 residues. CDR1 and CDR2 from the germline V gene are SNHLY and FYNNEI. Unmatched junction bases numbered 6, after V lost 6 bases and J lost 5 bases. The CDR3 protein is CASRDRVGNEQYF. The DNA of the CDR3 is TGTGCCAGCAGGGACAGGGTGGGGAACGAGCAGTACTTC.

V and J are TRBV2 and TRBJ1-6; D uncertain. Germline values: CDR1 SNHLY, CDR2 FYNNEI. The CDR3 runs to 13 residues. V lost 4 bases and J lost 11, with 12 bases in between. CDR3 amino acids: CASSADPAAPLHF. In nucleotides, the CDR3 is TGTGCCAGCAGTGCTGACCCTGCTGCACCCCTCCACTTT.

This clonotype was counted only a few times. The J gene is TRBJ2-3, the V gene TRBV5-1; D could derive from TRBD1 or TRBD2 (5 bases each). The V gene's germline CDR1 is SGHRS and CDR2 YFSETQ. The CDR3 runs to 15 residues. Trimming removed 6 bases from V and 2 bases from J, with 16 bases in between. Written as DNA, the CDR3 is TGCGCCAGCACCTTCAGAGAGGGGCCCACAGATACGCAGTATTTT. Translating gives CASTFREGPTDTQYF.

The chain links TRBV2 to TRBJ1-1; D may be TRBD1 (6 bases). The CDR3 runs 14 residues. Germline values: CDR1 SNHLY, CDR2 FYNNEI. V lost 7 bases to trimming and J lost 4 bases, with 16 bases between them. CDR3 in DNA: TGTGCCAGCACGACCGGGGGCAGGGGCACTGAAGCTTTCTTT. This gives the protein CASTTGGRGTEAFF.

The chain is built from TRBV19 and TRBJ2-6; 7 bases align to TRBD1. V lost 5 bases, J lost 4 bases, and 11 bases stayed unmatched. The germline V gene encodes CDR1 LNHDA and CDR2 SQIVND (reference sequence). The length of the CDR3 is 17 residues. CDR3 DNA: TGTGCCAGTAGTCCACGACAGGGTTATTCAGGGGCCAACGTCCTGACTTTC. Its protein product is CASSPRQGYSGANVLTF.

The chain is built from TRBV6-1 and TRBJ2-6; 9 nucleotides line up with TRBD1. CDR3 size: 15 residues. The germline V gene has CDR1 MNHNS and CDR2 SASEGT. V shed 6 bases, J shed 2 bases, and the junction held 2 bases outside the gene matches. CDR3: CASRTGGAGANVLTF. The CDR3 DNA sequence: TGTGCCAGCAGAACAGGGGGCGCTGGGGCCAACGTCCTGACTTTC.

This clonotype was counted only a few times. The rearrangement links TRBV5-6 to TRBJ2-3; 10 bases line up with TRBD2. There are 16 residues in the CDR3. Losses at the gene ends were 7 bases for V and 2 bases for J; bases not matched to a gene: 10. Per the germline V gene, CDR1 is SGHDT and CDR2 is YYEEEE. The CDR3 nucleotides read TGTGCCAGCGGATTGGCGACTAGCGGGCACACAGATACGCAGTATTTT. Translated, it gives CASGLATSGHTDTQYF.

This clonotype was counted only a few times. The V and J genes are TRBV12-3 or TRBV12-4 and TRBJ2-2, with D possibly being TRBD1 (6 bases). This CDR3 is built from 12 residues. Trimming removed 10 bases at V and 4 bases at J, with 10 bases between. The CDR3 sequence is CATQGRTGELFF. CDR3 bases: TGTGCCACTCAGGGGCGCACCGGGGAGCTGTTTTTT.

The rearrangement uses TRBV7-3 and TRBJ2-7, with 8 nucleotides matching TRBD1. Trimming took 5 bases from V and 6 from J; bases not matched to a gene: 6. Germline CDR1 reads SGHTA; CDR2 reads FQGTGA. The CDR3 runs to 13 residues. The CDR3 reads CASSLHRGTEQYF. CDR3 nucleotides: TGTGCCAGCAGCCTACACAGGGGGACCGAGCAGTACTTC.

This clonotype showed up just a few times. This chain uses TRBV5-1 with TRBJ1-1, with D possibly TRBD1 on 6 matching bases. The CDR3 has 14 residues. The germline V and J ends were trimmed by 4 bases and 2 bases, with 12 bases remaining between them. The germline gives CDR1 SGHRS, CDR2 YFSETQ. This CDR3 reads CASSVTGFNTEAFF. Here the CDR3 DNA reads TGCGCCAGCAGCGTGACAGGTTTTAACACTGAAGCTTTCTTT.

This clonotype was detected a few times. The chain uses TRBV6-6 and TRBJ1-2; TRBD1 might be the D (6 bases). This CDR3 spans 14 amino acids. V gave up 6 bases and J gave up 4 bases, with 15 bases separating them. Germline assignment: CDR1 MNHNY and CDR2 SVGAGI (reference sequence). The CDR3 protein is CASSPLQGLYGYTF. CDR3 DNA sequence: TGTGCCAGCAGCCCACTACAGGGCCTCTATGGCTACACCTTC.

This chain connects TRBV6-2 or TRBV6-3 to TRBJ1-1, with TRBD1 identical over 7 bases. CDR1 and CDR2 (germline): MNHEY, SVGEGT. V shed 8 bases, J shed 1 base, and the junction held 7 bases outside the gene matches. The CDR3 length is 14 residues. CDR3 bases: TGTGCCAGCCGAAGAACAGGGGCGAACACTGAAGCTTTCTTT. Translating gives CASRRTGANTEAFF.

This clonotype was detected a few times. The chain uses TRBV5-6 and TRBJ1-1; TRBD1 might be the D (6 bases). The CDR3 contains 14 residues. Germline lookup yields CDR1 SGHDT and CDR2 YYEEEE. V was clipped by 4 bases and J by 5 bases, with 15 bases between them. The CDR3, as DNA: TGTGCCAGCAGCCACCCGGACAGTTTTACTGAAGCTTTCTTT. Translating gives CASSHPDSFTEAFF. Supplemented by reference TRBV5-6 and TRBJ1-1, the full variable domain reads DAGVTQSPTHLIKTRGQQVTLRCSPKSGHDTVSWYQQALGQGPQFIFQYYEEEERQRGNFPDRFSGHQFPNYSSELNVNALLLGDSALYLCASSHPDSFTEAFFGQGTRLTVV.

This clonotype has just a few counts. CDR3 nucleotides: TGTGCCAGTCTGGCAGCAGGGCGAACTGAAGCTTTCTTT. Its translation: CASLAAGRTEAFF. This chain joins TRBV6-2 or TRBV6-3 and TRBJ1-1, with D perhaps TRBD1 (5 bases). CDR1 MNHEY and CDR2 SVGEGT come from the germline V gene. V lost 9 bases and J lost 5, with 16 bases in between. The CDR3 is made up of 13 amino acids.

This rearrangement joins TRBV4-1 to TRBJ2-7; a possible D gene is TRBD1 (5 bases). From germline, CDR1 is MGHRA and CDR2 YSYEKL. Trimming removed 4 bases from V and 2 bases from J, with 15 bases in between. CDR3 size: 15 residues. For the CDR3, the DNA is TGCGCCAGCAGCCTCAAAAGGGCACAGGCCTACGAGCAGTACTTC. This encodes CASSLKRAQAYEQYF.

This clonotype was seen a handful of times. The chain recombines TRBV28 with TRBJ1-4, with D perhaps TRBD1 (5 bases). This CDR3 comprises 15 residues. The germline CDR1 and CDR2 sequences are MDHEN and SYDVKM. V was pared by 2 bases and J by 4 bases, with 11 bases between. This CDR3 reads CASSLLDRDNEKLFF. CDR3 nucleotide sequence: TGTGCCAGCAGTTTACTCGACAGAGATAATGAAAAACTGTTTTTT.

There are a few counts of this clonotype. The chain recombines TRBV11-1 with TRBJ1-1, with TRBD1 as a possible D gene (6 bases). Between the trimmed V and J ends, which lost 2 bases and 0 bases, there was a span of 13 bases. Germline loops: CDR1 SGHAT, CDR2 FQDESV (reference sequence). The CDR3 has 16 amino acids. CDR3 in DNA: TGTGCCAGCAGCTTAAGCGCAGGGGAGTTGAACACTGAAGCTTTCTTT. Residues: CASSLSAGELNTEAFF. The variable domain in full, completed from reference TRBV11-1 and TRBJ1-1, reads EAEVAQSPRYKITEKSQAVAFWCDPISGHATLYWYRQILGQGPELLVQFQDESVVDDSQLPKDRFSAERLKGVDSTLKIQPAELGDSAMYLCASSLSAGELNTEAFFGQGTRLTVV.

This clonotype was observed many times. This sequence joins TRBV10-3 and TRBJ2-1, with 9 bases lining up with TRBD2. The germline V gene encodes CDR1 ENHRY and CDR2 SYGVKD. The CDR3 sequence is 14 residues long. Trimming cost V 9 bases and J 5 bases; bases outside gene matches: 8. The CDR3 DNA reads TGTGCCATAAGAAGACTAGCGGAACACAATGAGCAGTTCTTC. Its translation is CAIRRLAEHNEQFF.

The chain uses TRBV19 and TRBJ1-6; D uncertain. V lost 7 bases and J lost 9, with 13 bases in between. The V gene's germline CDR1 is LNHDA and CDR2 SQIVND (reference sequence). This CDR3 comprises 13 residues. The CDR3: CASTAGWGSPLHF. CDR3 nucleotides: TGTGCCAGTACGGCTGGATGGGGTTCACCCCTCCACTTT.